These T cell receptor beta chains were read from a single sample in a study of CD8 T cells in Susac syndrome. MiXCR, applied by TCRdb to the immunoSEQ multiplex PCR reads, yields one record per CDR3 protein. The sample records 75,000 to 100,000 distinct CDR3 sequences, 85% to 95% being singletons. The sample consisted of CD8+ T cells from PBMCs. Receptor source: a human donor with Susac syndrome. The CDR3 runs from the conserved cysteine through the conserved F or W.

TRBV5-1,TRBJ2-2,CASSTLPGELFF
TRBV7-9,TRBJ2-6,CASGLGAGANVLTF
TRBV30,TRBJ1-5,CAWVGTGSHQPQHF
TRBV19,TRBJ2-1,CASSALQGDEQFF
TRBV29-1,TRBJ2-1,CSVAGLAAKKGSYNEQFF
TRBV27,TRBJ2-1,CASSGTASSYNEQFF
TRBV27,TRBJ2-5,CASSFLAGEETQYF
TRBV9,TRBJ1-1,CASSARGNTEAFF
TRBV20-1,TRBJ2-1,CSAREVAGDPFYEQFF
TRBV5-1,TRBJ1-1,CASSLEPDLNTEAFF
TRBV20-1,TRBJ1-2,CSARSQGMSGYTF
TRBV5-6,TRBJ2-3,CASSLAAAADTQYF
TRBV6-1,TRBJ2-7,CASSEWAGTENYEQYF
TRBV9,TRBJ2-1,CASSGFPPNEQFF
TRBV7-8,TRBJ2-1,CASSHPPEGNNEQFF
TRBV20-1,TRBJ1-1,CSARDWQGANTEAFF
TRBV4-1,TRBJ2-1,CASSLEGETYNEQFF
TRBV27,TRBJ2-7,CASSHYGGAVYEQYF
TRBV4-3,TRBJ2-1,CASSQGLAWSSSEQFF
TRBV4-1,TRBJ1-1,CASSPGLRDTEAFF
TRBV7-2,TRBJ2-1,CASSLDLTKREFF
TRBV7-8,TRBJ2-2,CASSFSSGLSGELFF
TRBV5-6,TRBJ1-2,CASSLYRGGYTF
TRBV6-1,TRBJ2-3,CASSLYLEGQTDTQYF
TRBV2,TRBJ2-7,CASSGTTEQGALYEQYF
TRBV15,TRBJ2-2,CATSRDMILGQGGNTGELFF
TRBV9,TRBJ2-2,CASSVMGTRELFF
TRBV28,TRBJ2-1,CASILTSGMGEQFF
TRBV7-9,TRBJ2-7,CASSLLPESYEQYF
TRBV27,TRBJ2-7,CASSLRGYEQYF
TRBV5-4,TRBJ1-1,CASSLRRGLNTEAFF
TRBV5-1,TRBJ2-1,CASSLTAAGVFDNEQFF
TRBV9,TRBJ2-2,CASSVEQGSTGELFF
TRBV14,TRBJ2-1,CASSHEPGQGPVNEQFF
TRBV7-6,TRBJ2-1,CASSTDWSSYNEQFF
TRBV29-1,TRBJ1-2,CSVDAAGYYGYTF
TRBV25-1,TRBJ2-5,CASSARTGQETQYF
TRBV15,TRBJ2-5,CATSRPSYRGWETQYF
TRBV7-2,TRBJ2-7,CASSQYGGATYEQYF
TRBV30,TRBJ2-5,CAWSWGTGAQETQYF
TRBV6-5,TRBJ2-5,CASSYQIRGTQYF
TRBV4-2,TRBJ2-3,CASSQDTASGSTDTQYF
TRBV6-5,TRBJ2-5,CASSQTSGRRETQYF
TRBV30,TRBJ2-2,CAWSVWLGELFF
TRBV19,TRBJ1-2,CASSEGGPGYTF
TRBV15,TRBJ1-5,CATSGRRQVGQPQHF
TRBV29-1,TRBJ1-2,CSVEGIRVGYTF
TRBV6-1,TRBJ1-5,CASSEFSSNQPQHF
TRBV19,TRBJ1-3,CASSIQDGGNTIYF
TRBV30,TRBJ1-5,CAWSRLSPGEPQHF
TRBV19,TRBJ1-5,CASSIAIGNQHQHF
TRBV19,TRBJ1-2,CASSIGEGRTGYTF
TRBV3-1,TRBJ2-7,CASSQGLAVPYEQYF
TRBV4-3,TRBJ2-1,CASSQGRDNEQFF